This T cell receptor beta chain stems from a study of blood T cells in healthy people across ages. Trimming took 4 bases from V and 0 from J; bases not matched to a gene: 9. This CDR3 is 16 amino acids long. Germline V gene lookup returns CDR1 SGHTA and CDR2 FQGNSA. Primers used in a second PCR of about 7 to 12 cycles were a sample-barcoded 5' primer and a J-beta primer mix. From the 5' RACE reads, TCRdb called clonotypes with MiXCR, one entry per CDR3 protein. The table includes 550,000 to 650,000 distinct CDR3 sequences, about 27% detected once. Each sample yielded at least 6 million isolated PBMCs. The sample also formed part of further work on T cells of mothers and their children.

The chain couples TRBV7-2 to TRBJ2-7; 7 bases agree with TRBD2. The sample was blood. The TCR sequence derives from a boy aged 2 to 10 in good health. CDR3 nucleotide sequence: TGTGCCAGCAGCTCACCTATAGCGGGTAGCTCCTACGAGCAGTACTTC. Translation: CASSSPIAGSSYEQYF. Drawing the rest from reference TRBV7-2 and TRBJ2-7, the complete variable domain is GAGVSQSPSNKVTEKGKDVELRCDPISGHTALYWYRQSLGQGLEFLIYFQGNSAPDKSGLPSDRFSAERTGGSVSTLTIQRTQQEDSAVYLCASSSPIAGSSYEQYFGPGTRLTVT.